This entry features one TCR beta chain sequence. These data belong to a study of technical replicates of blood from a handful of donors. The repertoire was sequenced with immunoSEQ multiplex PCR; TCRdb's copy has only in-frame clones and lacks some. Here the sample spans around 75,000 clones, 85% to 95% being singletons. After removal of 1 base from V and 7 bases from J, the junction contained 7 bases not matched to a gene. In germline, CDR1 is SGHDT, CDR2 YYEEEE. CDR3 length: 15 residues. The specimen sequenced was T cells isolated from PBMCs. The chain is built from TRBV5-6 and TRBJ2-3; 9 positions agree with TRBD2. This TCR came from a human donor in good health. The CDR3 bases are TGTGCCAGCAGCTTGAGTAGCGGGAGTATGTATACGCAGTATTTT. Translated: CASSLSSGSMYTQYF.